A selection of T cell receptor beta chains follows, all from one sample in a study of blood T cell repertoires in COVID-19. Data came from immunoSEQ multiplex PCR; TCRdb stores just in-frame clones and leaves some out. Of tens of thousands of clones detected, roughly 80% appear once; the ten largest clones hold 6.3%. Sequenced input: peripheral blood. The receptors here all came from a man aged 70-80 years with COVID-19, enrolled during active disease. CDR3s include the opening cysteine and the closing phenylalanine or tryptophan. A D gene is named only where the DNA matches it firmly. Clone size is shown for a subset of rows, as once, few, many or a class of expanded clone.

v_call,clone_size,j_call,d_call,cdr3_nt,cdr3_aa
TRBV7-9,.,TRBJ1-1,TRBD1,TGTGCCAGCAGCTTAGGGGCAGGGGGAAGAGTTGAAGCTTTCTTT,CASSLGAGGRVEAFF
TRBV4-1,.,TRBJ1-5,TRBD1,TGCGCCAGCAGCCAAGGAATACGGACAGGGCCAAATCAGCCCCAGCATTTT,CASSQGIRTGPNQPQHF
TRBV13,few,TRBJ1-3,.,TGTGCCAGCAGCTTCGGAACGGGGGGCTCTGGAAACACCATATATTTT,CASSFGTGGSGNTIYF
TRBV19,.,TRBJ1-3,TRBD1,TGTGCCAGTACTGCGGACAGGGCTGGAAACACCATATATTTT,CASTADRAGNTIYF
TRBV5-1,once,TRBJ2-7,TRBD1,TGCGCCAGCAGCCGTTCATCCGGGACAGGGGTACACGAGCAGTACTTC,CASSRSSGTGVHEQYF
TRBV9,.,TRBJ1-3,.,TGTGCCAGCAGCGTAGCTGGGACAACTCTTGGGAACACCATATATTTT,CASSVAGTTLGNTIYF
TRBV3-1/TRBV3-2,.,TRBJ2-3,.,TGTGCCAGCAGCCAAGTCTGGGAGGATCTCACAGATACGCAGTATTTT,CASSQVWEDLTDTQYF
TRBV23-1,once,TRBJ1-1,.,TGCGCCAGGTCGCAGGCTTACTCAGAGACTGAAGCTTTCTTT,CARSQAYSETEAFF
TRBV12-5,.,TRBJ2-5,.,TGTGCTAGTGGCCCTAACAGTGAGACCCAGTACTTC,CASGPNSETQYF
TRBV7-2,few,TRBJ1-5,.,TGTGCCAGCAGCTTAGGGTGGGCCAATCAGCCCCAGCATTTT,CASSLGWANQPQHF
TRBV2,.,TRBJ2-1,.,TGTGCCAGCTTGAGCGGGTCGAGCTCCTACAATGAGCAGTTCTTC,CASLSGSSSYNEQFF
TRBV4-2,.,TRBJ1-2,TRBD1,TGTGCCAGCAGCCAAGCGGCGGGACAGGGGGTCTATGGCTACACCTTC,CASSQAAGQGVYGYTF
TRBV7-2,.,TRBJ2-1,TRBD2,TGTGCCAGCAGCTTAGATGGGCTAGCGGGAGATAAGGAGCAGTTCTTC,CASSLDGLAGDKEQFF
TRBV5-1,.,TRBJ1-6,.,TGCGCCAGCAGCTTAGCAGGGGCCCATAATTCACCCCTCCACTTT,CASSLAGAHNSPLHF
TRBV6-2/TRBV6-3,.,TRBJ1-1,TRBD1,TGTGCCAGCAGTTACGGAGGGACAGGCGACACTGAAGCTTTCTTT,CASSYGGTGDTEAFF
TRBV27,few,TRBJ1-6,.,TGTGCCAGCAGTTTTCAGGGGAATTCACCCCTCCACTTT,CASSFQGNSPLHF